The clone carrying this T cell receptor (beta chain) was seen only once. What it binds is unknown. CDR3 length: 15 residues. The V end was cut by 0 bases, the J end by 1 base, with 7 bases between. Germline V gene data show CDR1 as LNHNV and CDR2 as YYDKDF (reference sequence). This sample stems from a study of blood T cells in healthy people across ages. General study findings and limits: Observed TCR beta diversity showed a strong correlation with the percentage of naive T cells as measured by flow cytometry.

The authors ran a second PCR of about 6 to 11 cycles using a sample-barcoded 5' primer and a J-beta primer mix. One entry per CDR3 protein results from TCRdb running MiXCR on the 5' RACE reads. The sample includes about 1.6 million distinct CDR3 sequences, about 35% seen only once; the top ten take over 9%. It was about 9.4 milliliters of peripheral blood that were drawn from each donor. Per sample, no less than 5.5 micrograms of total RNA were extracted. The source is a woman between 25 and 40 years old in good health. Sequenced input: blood. The chain recombines TRBV15 with TRBJ1-3, with a weak D call TRBD1 (6 bases). CDR3 region: CATSRERGSGNTIYF. DNA of the CDR3: TGTGCCACCAGCAGAGAAAGGGGGTCTGGAAACACCATATATTTT.